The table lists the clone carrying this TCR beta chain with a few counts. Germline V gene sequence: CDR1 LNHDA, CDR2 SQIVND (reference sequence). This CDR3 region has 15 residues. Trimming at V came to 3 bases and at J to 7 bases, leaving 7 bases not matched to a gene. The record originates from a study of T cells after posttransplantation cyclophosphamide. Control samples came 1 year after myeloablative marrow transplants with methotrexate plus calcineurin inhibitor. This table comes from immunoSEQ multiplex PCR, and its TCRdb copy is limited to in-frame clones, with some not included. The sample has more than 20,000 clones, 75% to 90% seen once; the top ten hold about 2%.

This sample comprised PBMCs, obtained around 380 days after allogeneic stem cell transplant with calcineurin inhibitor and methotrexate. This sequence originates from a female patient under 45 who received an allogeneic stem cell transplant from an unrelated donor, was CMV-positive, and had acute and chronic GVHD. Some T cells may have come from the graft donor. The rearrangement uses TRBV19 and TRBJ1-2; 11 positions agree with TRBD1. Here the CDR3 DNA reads TGTGCCAGTAGTATGGAGGACAGGGGGCTCGTTGGCTACACCTTC. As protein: CASSMEDRGLVGYTF.